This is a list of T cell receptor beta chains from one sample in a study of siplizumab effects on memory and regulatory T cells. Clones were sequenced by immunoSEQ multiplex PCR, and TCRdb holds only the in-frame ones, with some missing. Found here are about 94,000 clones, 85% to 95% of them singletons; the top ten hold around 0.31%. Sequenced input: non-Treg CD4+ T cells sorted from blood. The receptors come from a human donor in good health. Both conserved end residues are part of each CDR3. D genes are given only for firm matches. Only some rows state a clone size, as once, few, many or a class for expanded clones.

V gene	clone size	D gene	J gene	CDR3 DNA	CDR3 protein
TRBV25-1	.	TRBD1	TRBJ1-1	TGTGCCAGCAGTGGGACAGGGGGCCATGAGAACACTGAAGCTTTCTTT	CASSGTGGHENTEAFF
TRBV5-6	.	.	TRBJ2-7	TGTGCCAGCAGCCACCTTAGTGGGCGGGATACCTACGAGCAGTACTTC	CASSHLSGRDTYEQYF
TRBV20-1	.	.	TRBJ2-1	TGCAGTGCTAGCCGACCCAATGAGCAGTTCTTC	CSASRPNEQFF
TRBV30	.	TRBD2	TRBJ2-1	TGTGCCTGGAGTCGAGCGGGAATCACCTACAATGAGCAGTTCTTC	CAWSRAGITYNEQFF
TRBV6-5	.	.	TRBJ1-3	TGTGCCAGCAGTTACTCGAGCGGCCTCTCTGGAAACACCATATATTTT	CASSYSSGLSGNTIYF
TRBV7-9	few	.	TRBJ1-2	TGTGCCAGCAGCTCCAAGTCCCATGGCTACACCTTC	CASSSKSHGYTF
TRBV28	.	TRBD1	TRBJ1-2	TGTGCCAGCAGTTCCGGGACAGGGATACTTAATTATGGCTACACCTTC	CASSSGTGILNYGYTF
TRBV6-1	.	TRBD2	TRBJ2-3	TGTGCCAGCAGTGAAAAGCGGGACCTCACAGATACGCAGTATTTT	CASSEKRDLTDTQYF
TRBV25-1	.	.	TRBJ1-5	TGTGCCAGCAGTGATGATGGCCGGACAGAACCTAATCAGCCCCAGCATTTT	CASSDDGRTEPNQPQHF
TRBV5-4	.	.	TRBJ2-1	TGTGCCAGCAGCTTGGGCCGTGAGCAGTTCTTC	CASSLGREQFF
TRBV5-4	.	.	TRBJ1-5	TGTGCCAGCAGTTCCTCCGGGCCCTGGGGCAATCAGCCCCAGCATTTT	CASSSSGPWGNQPQHF
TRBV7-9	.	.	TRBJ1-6	TGTGCCAGCAGCTTAGACAGCAAACATAATTCACCCCTCCACTTT	CASSLDSKHNSPLHF
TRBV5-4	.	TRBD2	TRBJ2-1	TGTGCCAGCAGCGGGGGACTAGCGGGAGTCGTCAATGAGCAGTTCTTC	CASSGGLAGVVNEQFF
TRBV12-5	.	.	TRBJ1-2	TGTGCTAGTGGTTTTGGGGACACCCACGGCTACACCTTC	CASGFGDTHGYTF
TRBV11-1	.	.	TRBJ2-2	TGTGCCAGCAGCTTATTCGCCACCGGGGAGCTGTTTTTT	CASSLFATGELFF
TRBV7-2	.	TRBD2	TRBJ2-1	TGTGCCAGCAGCCCGAGCGGGAGAATAGGAAATGAGCAGTTCTTC	CASSPSGRIGNEQFF
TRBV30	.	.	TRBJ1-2	TGTGCCTGGAGTGTAGGACAGACAAACGGCTACACCTTC	CAWSVGQTNGYTF
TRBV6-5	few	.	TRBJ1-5	TGTGCCAGCAGTTTCGACAGGTCGGGCAATCAGCCCCAGCATTTT	CASSFDRSGNQPQHF
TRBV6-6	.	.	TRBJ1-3	TGTGCCAGCAGTTACTCGTCTGGAAACACCATATATTTT	CASSYSSGNTIYF
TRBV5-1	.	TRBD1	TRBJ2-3	TGCGCCAGCGGGCAGGGGGCGAACACAGATACGCAGTATTTT	CASGQGANTDTQYF
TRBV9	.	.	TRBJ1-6	TGTGCCAGCAGCGTAGGACCCCCGAGAACCAATTCACCCCTCCACTTT	CASSVGPPRTNSPLHF
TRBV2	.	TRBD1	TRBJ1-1	TGTGCCAGCAGTGGACAGGGGAACACTGAAGCTTTCTTT	CASSGQGNTEAFF
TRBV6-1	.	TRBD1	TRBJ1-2	TGTGCCAGCTCGGGACAGGTCTATGGCTACACCTTC	CASSGQVYGYTF
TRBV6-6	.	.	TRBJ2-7	TGTGCCAGCAGGGCCCGGGTAGTATCCTACGAGCAGTACTTC	CASRARVVSYEQYF
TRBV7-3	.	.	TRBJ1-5	TGTGCCAGCAGCTTGCAGGGATTACCTCATCAGCCCCAGCATTTT	CASSLQGLPHQPQHF